This TCR beta chain originates from a study of response to subunit inactivated influenza vaccine. From the RT-PCR reads, TCRdb called clonotypes with MiXCR, one entry per CDR3 protein. The sample consists of 450,000 to 550,000 distinct CDR3 sequences, 25% of them appearing once. This clonotype was counted a few times. Its target is not known. Study observations and caveats: There was a suggestion from the authors that each seasonal influenza vaccination recruits few new T cells.

With V trimmed by 3 bases and J by 2 bases, 7 bases remained unmatched. This CDR3 contains 15 residues. CDR1 and CDR2 (germline): SQVTM, ANQGSEA. This chain connects TRBV29-1 to TRBJ2-1; 7 positions agree with TRBD1. The TCR was taken from a man aged 45-60 years who received an inactivated influenza vaccine. Material: CD4+ T cells sorted from PBMCs, obtained more than 4 days after vaccination. The CDR3 DNA reads as TGCAGCGTTGAGGGGACAGCTTGGGCCTACAATGAGCAGTTCTTC. It specifies CSVEGTAWAYNEQFF.